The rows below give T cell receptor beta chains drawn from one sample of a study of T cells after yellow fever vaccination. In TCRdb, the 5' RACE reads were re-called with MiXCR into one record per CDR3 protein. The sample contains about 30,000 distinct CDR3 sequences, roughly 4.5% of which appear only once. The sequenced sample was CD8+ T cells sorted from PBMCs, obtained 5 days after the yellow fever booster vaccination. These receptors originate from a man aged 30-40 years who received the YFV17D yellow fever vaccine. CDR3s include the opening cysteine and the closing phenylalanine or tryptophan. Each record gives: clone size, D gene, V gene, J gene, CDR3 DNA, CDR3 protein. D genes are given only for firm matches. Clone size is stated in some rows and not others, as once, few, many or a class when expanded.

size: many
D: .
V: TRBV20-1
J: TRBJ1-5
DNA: TGCAGTGCTAGAGATATGGAGGGCGGGTGGAGCAATCAGCCCCAGCATTTT
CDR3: CSARDMEGGWSNQPQHF

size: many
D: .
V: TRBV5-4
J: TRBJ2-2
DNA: TGTGCCAGCAGCTTGGTGCCGACAGGATACACCGGGGAGCTGTTTTTT
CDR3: CASSLVPTGYTGELFF

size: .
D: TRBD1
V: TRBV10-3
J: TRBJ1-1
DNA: TGTGCCATCTGTTTTAGGGGGCACACTGAAGCTTTCTTT
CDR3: CAICFRGHTEAFF

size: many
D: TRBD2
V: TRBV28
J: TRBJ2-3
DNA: TGTGCCAGCAGCCTGACTAGCGGAGAACGATTGGCTAGCACAGATACGCAGTATTTT
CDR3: CASSLTSGERLASTDTQYF

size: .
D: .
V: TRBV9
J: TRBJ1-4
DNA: TGTGCCAGTGTAAATGAAAAACTGTTTTTT
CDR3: CASVNEKLFF

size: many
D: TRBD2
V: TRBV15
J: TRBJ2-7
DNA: TGTGCCACCAGCATTGACGGGACTAGTTTGTACGAGCAGTACTTC
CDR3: CATSIDGTSLYEQYF

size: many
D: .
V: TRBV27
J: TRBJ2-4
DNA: TGTGCCAGCAGTTTACTGGCGGTCCTAGCCAAAAACATTCAGTACTTC
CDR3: CASSLLAVLAKNIQYF

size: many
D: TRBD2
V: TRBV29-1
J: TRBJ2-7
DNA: TGCAGCGTTGAAAAGGTAGGACTAGCGGGGACCTACGAGCAGTACTTC
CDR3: CSVEKVGLAGTYEQYF

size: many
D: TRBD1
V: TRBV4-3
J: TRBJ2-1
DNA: TGCGCCAGCAGCCAGCCCGGGACAGGGGCCACCAATGAGCAGTTCTTC
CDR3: CASSQPGTGATNEQFF

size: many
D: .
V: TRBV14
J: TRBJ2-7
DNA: TGTGCCAGCAGCCTTACAGGACACTACGAGCAGTACTTC
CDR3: CASSLTGHYEQYF

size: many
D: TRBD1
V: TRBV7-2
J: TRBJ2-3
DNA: TGTGCCAGCAGCTTGCCCGGGACAGGGCGATACACAGATACGCAGTATTTT
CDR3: CASSLPGTGRYTDTQYF

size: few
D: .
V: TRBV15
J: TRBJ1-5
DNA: TGTGCCACCAGCAGAGATTACGGACTATATAGCAATCAGCCCCAGCATTTT
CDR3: CATSRDYGLYSNQPQHF

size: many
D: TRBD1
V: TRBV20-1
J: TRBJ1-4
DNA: TGCAGTGCTTACCGGGACAGCTTCAAGGTGGATGAAAAACTGTTTTTT
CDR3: CSAYRDSFKVDEKLFF

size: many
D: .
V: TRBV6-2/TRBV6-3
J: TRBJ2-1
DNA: TGTGCCAGCAGTTATAGGTGGGACTACAATGAGCAGTTCTTC
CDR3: CASSYRWDYNEQFF

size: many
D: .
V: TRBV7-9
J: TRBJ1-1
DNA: TGTGCCAGCAGCCAAGTGGGGGGCAGCATGAACACTGAAGCTTTCTTT
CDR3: CASSQVGGSMNTEAFF

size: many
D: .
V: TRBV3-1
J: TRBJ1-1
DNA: TGTGCCAGCAGCCAAGAGCCCGAGAACACTGAAGCTTTCTTT
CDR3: CASSQEPENTEAFF

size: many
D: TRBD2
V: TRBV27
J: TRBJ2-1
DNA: TGTGCCAGCAGTTCGTGGCTAGCGGGAGGGTTATTTGCTGAGCAGTTCTTC
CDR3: CASSSWLAGGLFAEQFF

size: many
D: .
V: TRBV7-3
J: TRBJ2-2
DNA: TGTGCCAGCAGTGGGAGCAACACCGGGGAGCTGTTTTTT
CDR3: CASSGSNTGELFF

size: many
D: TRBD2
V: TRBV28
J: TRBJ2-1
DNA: TGTGCCAGCAGTTTATGGCTAGCGGGACGCAATGAGCAGTTCTTC
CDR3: CASSLWLAGRNEQFF

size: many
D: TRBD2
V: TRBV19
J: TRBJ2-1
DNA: TGTGCCAGTAGTATAAGGAGCGGGGTAAACAATGAGCAGTTCTTC
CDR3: CASSIRSGVNNEQFF

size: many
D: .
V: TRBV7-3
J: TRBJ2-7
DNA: TGTGCCAGCAGCTTAAGTGGGGCCTACGAGCAGTACTTC
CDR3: CASSLSGAYEQYF

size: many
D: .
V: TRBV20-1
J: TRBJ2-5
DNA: TGCAGTGCTAGTCCCCCGTACAGAGACCAAGAGACCCAGTACTTC
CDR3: CSASPPYRDQETQYF

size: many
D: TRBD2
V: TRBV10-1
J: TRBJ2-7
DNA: TGCGCCAGCAGTGAGGCTAGCGGGAGTCCCTACGAGCAGTACTTC
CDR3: CASSEASGSPYEQYF

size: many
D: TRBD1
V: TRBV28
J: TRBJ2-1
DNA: TGTGCCAGCAGTCCGACAGGGGGAACCTACAATGAGCAGTTCTTC
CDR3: CASSPTGGTYNEQFF

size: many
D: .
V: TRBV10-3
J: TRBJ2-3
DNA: TGTGCCATCAGTGAGTCGTCGACCTGGGATACGCAGTATTTT
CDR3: CAISESSTWDTQYF

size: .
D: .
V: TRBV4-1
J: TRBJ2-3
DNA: TGCGCCAGCAGCCTTTCGGGTCCCGTACACGCAGATACGCAGTATTTT
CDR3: CASSLSGPVHADTQYF

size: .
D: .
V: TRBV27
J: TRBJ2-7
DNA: TGTGCCAGCAGGGGTCGGGGGGACACCAGCGGGCACGAGCAGTACTTC
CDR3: CASRGRGDTSGHEQYF

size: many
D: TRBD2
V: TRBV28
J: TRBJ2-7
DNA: TGTGCCAGCAGCCGCCTTGTCGGGAGGAAGAGGTCCTACGAGCAGTACTTC
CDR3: CASSRLVGRKRSYEQYF

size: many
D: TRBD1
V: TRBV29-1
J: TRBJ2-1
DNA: TGCAGCGCCACGGGACAGGGAAGGGTTGGTGAGCAGTTCTTC
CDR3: CSATGQGRVGEQFF

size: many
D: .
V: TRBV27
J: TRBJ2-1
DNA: TGTGCCAGCAGTCCGGAGCTGGGGGTACGAAATGAGCAGTTCTTC
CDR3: CASSPELGVRNEQFF

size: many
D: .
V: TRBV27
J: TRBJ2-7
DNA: TGTGCCAGCAGTTTAACGCTAAGCGGATACGAGCAGTACTTC
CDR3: CASSLTLSGYEQYF

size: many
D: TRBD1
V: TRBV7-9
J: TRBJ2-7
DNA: TGTGCCAGCCGGACAGGGGCCAAGGAGCAGTACTTC
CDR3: CASRTGAKEQYF

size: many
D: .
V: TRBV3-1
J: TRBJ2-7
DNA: TGTGCCAGCAGCCCTTCCTGGGGCGCGGGGTACGAGCAGTACTTC
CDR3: CASSPSWGAGYEQYF

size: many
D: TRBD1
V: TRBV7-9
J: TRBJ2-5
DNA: TGTGCCAGCAGCTCACAGGGGGCGGTCGAGACCCAGTACTTC
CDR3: CASSSQGAVETQYF

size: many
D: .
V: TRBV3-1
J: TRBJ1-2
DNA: TGTGCCAGCAGCCAACACACGGAGGGCCTCTACACCTTC
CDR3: CASSQHTEGLYTF